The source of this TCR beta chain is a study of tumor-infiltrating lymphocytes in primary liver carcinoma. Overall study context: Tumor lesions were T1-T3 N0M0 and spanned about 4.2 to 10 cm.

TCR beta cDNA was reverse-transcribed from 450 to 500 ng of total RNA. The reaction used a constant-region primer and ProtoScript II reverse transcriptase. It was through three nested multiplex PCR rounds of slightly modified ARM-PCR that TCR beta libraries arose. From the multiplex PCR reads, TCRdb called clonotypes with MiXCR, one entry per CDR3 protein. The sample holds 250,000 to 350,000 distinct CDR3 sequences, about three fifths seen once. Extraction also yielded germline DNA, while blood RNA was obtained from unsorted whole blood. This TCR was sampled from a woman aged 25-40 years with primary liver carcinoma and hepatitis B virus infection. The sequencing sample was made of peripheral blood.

The DNA of the CDR3 is TGTGCCAGCAGTTTTGGGCGGGCCGGTAGCTATGGCTACACCTTC. Translated: CASSFGRAGSYGYTF. The gene calls are TRBV12-3 or TRBV12-4 and TRBJ1-2; D remains ambiguous. Deletions cut 3 bases from V and 4 bases from J, with 15 bases between. The CDR3 totals 15 residues.